Described below is a single T cell receptor beta chain sequence and its context. The antigen is unknown. This PCR relied on a set of 60 Vbeta primers and 13 Jbeta primers. Here immunoSEQ multiplex PCR was the method, and the copy in TCRdb shows in-frame clones only, minus some. The sample lists approximately 170,000 clones, around 80% occurring once. This entry is derived from a study of cytomegalovirus exposure and HLA in healthy donors. Study-wide points: Roughly 170 TCR beta chains were listed as cytomegalovirus-associated. A cluster of highly shared sequence variants was likely a sequencing artifact.

The receptor's source is a woman aged 25 to 45 in good health and CMV-seropositive. The sample was PBMCs.

As DNA, the CDR3 is TGTGCCAGCAGCTCCCCCGCGGGCGGGGCCAACCACGAGCAGTACTTC. It yields the protein CASSSPAGGANHEQYF. The chain has TRBV7-2 and TRBJ2-7; D might be TRBD2 (6 bases). This CDR3 region has 16 residues. Trimming left V 4 bases short and J 5 bases short, with 21 bases between. The germline CDR1 and CDR2 sequences are SGHTA and FQGNSA.